Detailed here is one TCR beta chain. Its antigen is currently unknown. Scientists made TCR beta cDNA using 5'RACE template switching with UMIs. TCRdb re-called the 5' RACE reads; every CDR3 protein appears as one record, without DNA. The specimen's table records around 380,000 distinct CDR3 sequences. This sample is drawn from a study of T cells expressing NK-cell markers. Study-wide results and limits: A handful of donors showed these clonotypes also leading the CD3+CD56-NKG2C+ fraction.

The V gene's germline CDR1 is MNHEY and CDR2 SVGAGI. The CDR3 is 14 amino acids. The sequence came from a woman aged 45-59 years in good health. This chain connects TRBV6-5 to TRBJ1-1. Sequencing input: blood T cells: a sorted CD56 or NKG2C T cell subset, CD4+ or CD8+ T cells, or bulk PBMC T cells (not recorded which). The CDR3 sequence: CASSPSPGGTEAFF.